These 2 T cell receptor beta chains were sequenced from one sample in a study of cytomegalovirus exposure and HLA in healthy donors. Researchers ran the PCR with 60 Vbeta and 13 Jbeta primers. Here immunoSEQ multiplex PCR was the method, and the copy in TCRdb shows in-frame clones only, minus some. The data contain 150,000 or so clones, about 75% of them singletons. The sequencing sample was made of PBMCs. The receptors originated from a man aged 35-49 years in good health and CMV-seropositive.

The chain combines TRBV7-9 with TRBJ2-1; tentatively, D is TRBD2 (7 bases). The CDR3 sequence is 15 residues long. The V gene's germline CDR1 is SEHNR and CDR2 FQNEAQ (reference sequence). The V end was cut by 2 bases, the J end by 3 bases, with 11 bases between. The CDR3: CASSLPGGHYNEQFF. CDR3 sequence (DNA): TGTGCCAGCAGCTTACCGGGGGGCCACTACAATGAGCAGTTCTTC.

The V and J genes are TRBV7-9 and TRBJ2-7; a possible D gene is TRBD2 (6 bases). Trimming stripped 4 bases from V and 2 bases from J, with 15 bases between. Germline assignment: CDR1 SEHNR and CDR2 FQNEAQ (reference sequence). There are 15 residues in the CDR3. CDR3 DNA: TGTGCCAGCAGCTCAGCGGGCAGGGCAACCTACGAGCAGTACTTC. Residues: CASSSAGRATYEQYF.